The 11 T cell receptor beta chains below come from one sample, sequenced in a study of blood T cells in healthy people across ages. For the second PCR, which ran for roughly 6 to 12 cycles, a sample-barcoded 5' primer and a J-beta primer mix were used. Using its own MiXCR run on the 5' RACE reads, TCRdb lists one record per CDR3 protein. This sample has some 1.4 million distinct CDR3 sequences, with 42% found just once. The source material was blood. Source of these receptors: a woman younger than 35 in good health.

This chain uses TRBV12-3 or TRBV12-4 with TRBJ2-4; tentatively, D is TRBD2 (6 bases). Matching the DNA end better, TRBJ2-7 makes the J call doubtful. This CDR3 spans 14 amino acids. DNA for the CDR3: TGTGCCAGCAGGGGGACTGGGGATGTTTGCGAGCAGTACTTC. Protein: CASRGTGDVCEQYF.

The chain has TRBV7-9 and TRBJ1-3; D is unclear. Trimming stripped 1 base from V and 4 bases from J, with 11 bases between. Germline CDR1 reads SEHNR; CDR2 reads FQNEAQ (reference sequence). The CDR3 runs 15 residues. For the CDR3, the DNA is TGTGCCAGCAGCTTAGAGGCCGGGTCCGGAAACACCATATATTTT. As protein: CASSLEAGSGNTIYF.

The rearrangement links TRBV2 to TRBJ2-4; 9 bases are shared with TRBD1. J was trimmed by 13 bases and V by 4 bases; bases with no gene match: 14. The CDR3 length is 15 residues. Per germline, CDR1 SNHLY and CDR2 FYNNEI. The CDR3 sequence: CASSASGQGFSGQYF. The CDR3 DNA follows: TGTGCCAGCAGTGCGAGCGGACAGGGGTTCTCGGGGCAGTACTTC.

Written as DNA, the CDR3 is TGTGCCAGCAGCCAAGATGAACGCAGCACAGATACGCAGTATTTT. It yields the protein CASSQDERSTDTQYF. The rearrangement links TRBV4-2 to TRBJ2-3; D unclear. This CDR3 region has 15 residues. Germline V gene data show CDR1 as LGHNA and CDR2 as YNFKEQ. V lost 0 bases, J lost 0 bases, and 7 bases lay in between.

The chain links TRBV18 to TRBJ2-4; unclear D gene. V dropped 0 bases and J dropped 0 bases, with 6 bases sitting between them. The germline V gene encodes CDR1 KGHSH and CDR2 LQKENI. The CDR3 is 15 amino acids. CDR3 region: CASSPPGEAKNIQYF. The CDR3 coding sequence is TGTGCCAGCTCACCACCTGGAGAAGCCAAAAACATTCAGTACTTC.

CDR3 bases: TGTGCCAGCAGACGGGAAGATCACTATGGCTACACCTTC. Amino acid sequence: CASRREDHYGYTF. The chain joins TRBV6-6 to TRBJ1-2, with D hard to call. Deletions cut 6 bases from V and 3 bases from J, with 11 bases between. The CDR3 length is 13 residues. The germline V gene encodes CDR1 MNHNY and CDR2 SVGAGI (reference sequence).

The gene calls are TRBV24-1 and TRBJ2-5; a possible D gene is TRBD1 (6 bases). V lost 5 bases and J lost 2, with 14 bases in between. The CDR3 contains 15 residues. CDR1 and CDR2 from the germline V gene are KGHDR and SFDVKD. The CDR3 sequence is CATSAQGAPQETQYF. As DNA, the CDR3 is TGTGCCACCAGTGCACAGGGAGCACCACAAGAGACCCAGTACTTC.

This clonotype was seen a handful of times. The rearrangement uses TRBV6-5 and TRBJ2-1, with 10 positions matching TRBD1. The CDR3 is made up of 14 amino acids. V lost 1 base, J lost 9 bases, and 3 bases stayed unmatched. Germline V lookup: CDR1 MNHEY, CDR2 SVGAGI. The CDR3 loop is CASSYLGQGPEQFF. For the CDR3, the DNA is TGTGCCAGCAGTTACTTGGGACAGGGGCCTGAGCAGTTCTTC.

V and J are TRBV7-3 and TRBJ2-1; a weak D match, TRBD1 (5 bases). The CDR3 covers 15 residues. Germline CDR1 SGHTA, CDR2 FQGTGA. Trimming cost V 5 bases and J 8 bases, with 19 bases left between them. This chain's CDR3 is CASSPRVGTADEQFF. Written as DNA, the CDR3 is TGTGCCAGCAGCCCCAGGGTCGGAACTGCAGATGAGCAGTTCTTC. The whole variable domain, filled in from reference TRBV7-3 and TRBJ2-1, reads GAGVSQTPSNKVTEKGKYVELRCDPISGHTALYWYRQSLGQGPEFLIYFQGTGAADDSGLPNDRFFAVRPEGSVSTLKIQRTERGDSAVYLCASSPRVGTADEQFFGPGTRLTVL.

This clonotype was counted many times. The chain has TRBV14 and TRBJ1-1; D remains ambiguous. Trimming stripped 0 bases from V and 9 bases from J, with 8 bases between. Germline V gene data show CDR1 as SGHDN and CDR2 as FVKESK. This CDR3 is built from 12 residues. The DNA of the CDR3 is TGTGCCAGCAGCCAAGATGTTAGTAAAGCTTTCTTT. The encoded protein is CASSQDVSKAFF.

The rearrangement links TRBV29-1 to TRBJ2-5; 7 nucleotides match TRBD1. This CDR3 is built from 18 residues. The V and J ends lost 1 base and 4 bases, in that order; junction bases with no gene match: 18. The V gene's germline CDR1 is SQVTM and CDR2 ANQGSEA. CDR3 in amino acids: CSVEVGIGPDRTLETQYF. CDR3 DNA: TGCAGCGTTGAAGTCGGGATCGGACCGGACAGGACTTTAGAGACCCAGTACTTC. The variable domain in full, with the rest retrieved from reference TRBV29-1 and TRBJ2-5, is SAVISQKPSRDICQRGTSLTIQCQVDSQVTMMFWYRQQPGQSLTLIATANQGSEATYESGFVIDKFPISRPNLTFSTLTVSNMSPEDSSIYLCSVEVGIGPDRTLETQYFGPGTRLLVL.